Each of the 32 T cell receptor beta chains below was sequenced from the same sample in a study of blood T cell repertoires in COVID-19. Clones were sequenced by immunoSEQ multiplex PCR, and TCRdb holds only the in-frame ones, with some missing. Among some 89,000 clones listed, 65% to 80% were seen once. The sequencing input was peripheral blood. Receptors originate from a man in his 70s with acute or convalescent COVID-19.

The chain links TRBV2 to TRBJ1-2; 7 nucleotides agree with TRBD1. V lost 10 bases to trimming and J lost 10 bases; unmatched junction nucleotides: 15. This CDR3 has 13 amino acids. Germline V gene sequence: CDR1 SNHLY, CDR2 FYNNEI. The CDR3 here is CATPRGGARAYTF. CDR3 coding DNA: TGTGCCACTCCTAGAGGGGGCGCGCGGGCCTACACCTTC. Full variable domain (rest looked up from reference TRBV2 and TRBJ1-2): EPEVTQTPSHQVTQMGQEVILRCVPISNHLYFYWYRQILGQKVEFLVSFYNNEISEKSEIFDDQFSVERPDGSNFTLKIRSTKLEDSAMYFCATPRGGARAYTFGSGTRLTVV.

The chain carries TRBV2 and TRBJ2-1, with 11 bases lining up with TRBD2. In germline, CDR1 is SNHLY, CDR2 FYNNEI. V trimming: 0 bases; J trimming: 10 bases; junction bases outside the gene matches: 5. The CDR3 totals 15 residues. The CDR3 DNA is TGTGCCAGCAGTGAAGCTAGCGGGGGGGCCTACGAGCAGTTCTTC. Protein product: CASSEASGGAYEQFF.

The CDR3 sequence is CASSHTGELFF. DNA of the CDR3: TGTGCCAGCTCTCACACCGGGGAGCTGTTTTTT. This rearrangement joins TRBV3-1 (or the pseudogene TRBV3-2) to TRBJ2-2; D ambiguous. This CDR3 spans 11 amino acids. Germline assignment: CDR1 LGHDT and CDR2 YNNKEL (reference sequence). Between the trimmed V and J ends, which lost 8 bases and 3 bases, there was a span of 4 bases.

The chain is built from TRBV3-1 (or the pseudogene TRBV3-2) and TRBJ2-1; 8 nucleotides match TRBD2. The CDR3 length is 14 residues. Unmatched junction bases numbered 4, after V lost 1 base and J lost 8 bases. Germline V gene data show CDR1 as LGHDT and CDR2 as YNNKEL (reference sequence). CDR3: CASSQAGGNDEQFF. The CDR3 nucleotides read TGTGCCAGCAGCCAAGCGGGGGGGAACGATGAGCAGTTCTTC.

The chain employs TRBV5-1 and TRBJ1-3, with 9 nucleotides matching TRBD1. Germline V gene data show CDR1 as SGHRS and CDR2 as YFSETQ. CDR3 size: 16 residues. The junction had 7 bases not matched to a gene; V was cut back by 3 bases and J by 3 bases. CDR3 protein: CASSWGQGNGGNTIYF. CDR3 DNA sequence: TGCGCCAGCAGCTGGGGACAGGGAAATGGTGGAAACACCATATATTTT.

V is TRBV3-1 (or the pseudogene TRBV3-2) and J is TRBJ2-2; 9 nucleotides line up with TRBD1. J lost 7 bases, V lost 1 base, and 7 bases had no gene match. There are 16 residues in the CDR3. Germline lookup yields CDR1 LGHDT and CDR2 YNNKEL (reference sequence). The CDR3 loop reads CASSQGGRQGGGELFF. Written as DNA, the CDR3 is TGTGCCAGCAGCCAAGGCGGGAGACAGGGGGGCGGGGAGCTGTTTTTT.

The V call is TRBV6-6, the J call TRBJ1-2; D call uncertain. Germline values: CDR1 MNHNY, CDR2 SVGAGI (reference sequence). The CDR3 is 13 residues long. Trimming removed 0 bases from V and 6 bases from J, with 8 bases in between. The CDR3 loop is CASSYSNSNGYTF. The CDR3 nucleotides read TGTGCCAGCAGTTACTCGAACAGTAATGGCTACACCTTC.

The chain combines TRBV27 with TRBJ2-5, with 7 positions matching TRBD1. The CDR3 has 14 amino acids. The ends lost 6 bases at V and 2 bases at J; junction bases unmatched: 6. The germline gives CDR1 MNHEY, CDR2 SMNVEV (reference sequence). CDR3 sequence: CASRRGQRQETQYF. The CDR3 DNA reads as TGTGCCAGCAGGAGGGGGCAGCGACAAGAGACCCAGTACTTC.

The V gene is TRBV7-9, the J gene TRBJ1-4; D perhaps matches TRBD1 (6 bases). Trimming pared 5 bases from V and 8 bases from J, leaving 18 bases between. Per germline, CDR1 SEHNR and CDR2 FQNEAQ (reference sequence). The CDR3 loop spans 15 amino acids. The CDR3 here is CASSPTRDKREKLFF. The CDR3 DNA is TGTGCCAGCAGCCCTACCCGGGACAAGAGGGAAAAACTGTTTTTT.

V usage is TRBV2 and J usage is TRBJ1-1, with D perhaps matching TRBD1 (6 bases). V was clipped by 7 bases and J by 3 bases, with 18 bases between them. Germline CDR1 is SNHLY and CDR2 is FYNNEI. The CDR3 spans 15 residues. The CDR3 here is CASKFTGKWDTEAFF. The CDR3 DNA reads as TGTGCCAGCAAATTCACAGGGAAGTGGGACACTGAAGCTTTCTTT. The full variable domain, rest sourced from reference TRBV2 and TRBJ1-1, is EPEVTQTPSHQVTQMGQEVILRCVPISNHLYFYWYRQILGQKVEFLVSFYNNEISEKSEIFDDQFSVERPDGSNFTLKIRSTKLEDSAMYFCASKFTGKWDTEAFFGQGTRLTVV.

The chain is built from TRBV9 and TRBJ2-1; 11 bases align to TRBD2. The CDR3 is 19 residues long. The ends lost 0 bases at V and 1 base at J; junction bases unmatched: 9. CDR1 is SGDLS and CDR2 is YYNGEE in the germline V gene. The CDR3 sequence is CASSVATWTSGLSYNEQFF. In nucleotides, the CDR3 is TGTGCCAGCAGCGTAGCTACTTGGACTAGCGGGTTGTCCTACAATGAGCAGTTCTTC.

This sequence joins TRBV5-5 and TRBJ1-2, with D perhaps TRBD1 (5 bases). Germline values: CDR1 SGHKS, CDR2 YYEKEE (reference sequence). The CDR3 length is 13 residues. The V end lost 0 bases, the J end lost 8 bases, and 11 bases lay between the germline ends. The CDR3, as DNA: TGTGCCAGCAGCTTGGCCGGGGGATGGGGCTACACCTTC. Residues: CASSLAGGWGYTF.

This sequence joins TRBV28 and TRBJ2-3; no clear D gene. Germline-derived CDR1 and CDR2 are MDHEN and SYDVKM. V lost 6 bases to trimming and J lost 1 base, with 17 bases between them. There are 16 residues in the CDR3. In DNA, the CDR3 is TGTGCCAGCAGACCGGGTCTCCTTACACGCACAGATACGCAGTATTTT. Protein product: CASRPGLLTRTDTQYF.

The chain combines TRBV10-3 with TRBJ1-1; 7 nucleotides align to TRBD1. Unmatched junction bases numbered 15, after V lost 3 bases and J lost 14 bases. Germline CDR1 ENHRY, CDR2 SYGVKD. The CDR3 has 14 residues. The CDR3 spells CAISDPTGRTSVFF. DNA for the CDR3: TGTGCCATCAGTGACCCGACAGGGAGGACCTCAGTCTTCTTT.

CDR3 coding DNA: TGTGCCAGCAGCCCCGGGGGTAGGGTCCGCAATGAGCAGTTCTTC. Translation gives CASSPGGRVRNEQFF. The chain links TRBV11-2 to TRBJ2-1; perhaps TRBD2 as D (6 bases). The CDR3 covers 15 residues. In germline, CDR1 is SGHAT, CDR2 FQNNGV. V was cut by 5 bases and J by 6 bases, with 17 bases left in between.

J is TRBJ1-2 and V is TRBV5-5; 8 bases line up with TRBD1. The germline V gene encodes CDR1 SGHKS and CDR2 YYEKEE (reference sequence). V shed 2 bases and J 5 bases; nucleotides not matched to a gene: 5. CDR3 length equals 14 residues. The CDR3 loop reads CASSLTDREYGYTF. The DNA for the CDR3 is TGTGCCAGCAGCTTAACGGACAGGGAGTATGGCTACACCTTC. Drawing the rest from reference TRBV5-5 and TRBJ1-2, the complete variable domain is DAGVTQSPTHLIKTRGQQVTLRCSPISGHKSVSWYQQVLGQGPQFIFQYYEKEERGRGNFPDRFSARQFPNYSSELNVNALLLGDSALYLCASSLTDREYGYTFGSGTRLTVV.

This chain joins TRBV29-1 and TRBJ1-1; D is ambiguous. The CDR3 totals 11 residues. Trimming cost V 4 bases and J 9 bases, with 12 bases left between them. The germline V gene encodes CDR1 SQVTM and CDR2 ANQGSEA. The CDR3 nucleotides are TGCAGCGTTGTTGTGAGGAAAAAAGCTTTCTTT. It specifies CSVVVRKKAFF.

The J gene is TRBJ2-2, the V gene TRBV7-9, with 11 bases fitting TRBD1. V lost 5 bases and J lost 4; bases outside the gene matches: 3. Germline-derived CDR1 and CDR2 are SEHNR and FQNEAQ (reference sequence). This CDR3 contains 15 residues. The CDR3 sequence: CASSQDRGRTGELFF. CDR3 bases: TGTGCCAGCAGCCAGGACAGGGGGCGCACCGGGGAGCTGTTTTTT.

The rearrangement links TRBV27 to TRBJ2-7; 9 nucleotides match TRBD1. Looked up from germline, CDR1 is MNHEY and CDR2 is SMNVEV (reference sequence). The CDR3 loop spans 14 amino acids. V dropped 4 bases and J dropped 3; count of bases not matched to a gene: 4. CDR3: CASSSGTGLYEQYF. The CDR3 region has the DNA TGTGCCAGCAGTTCTGGGACAGGGCTCTACGAGCAGTACTTC.

The chain employs TRBV5-5 and TRBJ1-2, with no clear D. V lost 1 base and J lost 5, with 9 bases in between. The germline V gene has CDR1 SGHKS and CDR2 YYEKEE (reference sequence). The CDR3 is 13 amino acids. The DNA for the CDR3 is TGTGCCAGCAGCTTGACCGGAGAATATGGCTACACCTTC. It encodes CASSLTGEYGYTF.

The chain couples TRBV28 to TRBJ1-5, with TRBD1 as a possible D gene (5 bases). Germline CDR1 and CDR2: MDHEN and SYDVKM. CDR3 length equals 16 residues. The V gene lost 6 bases and the J gene lost 1 base, with 16 bases spanning the gap. CDR3 bases: TGTGCCAGCAGCCTCACGACAGCTGACAGCAATCAGCCCCAGCATTTT. Translated: CASSLTTADSNQPQHF.

The V call is TRBV28, the J call TRBJ2-7; D is ambiguous. The CDR3 runs 11 residues. V was trimmed by 6 bases and J by 4 bases, leaving 7 bases between them. Germline-derived CDR1 and CDR2 are MDHEN and SYDVKM. The CDR3 sequence: CASSQYYEQYF. CDR3 in DNA: TGTGCCAGCAGCCAGTATTACGAGCAGTACTTC.

Of note for this clone: The identical CDR3 is also encoded by other nucleotide sequences in the sample. This rearrangement joins TRBV19 to TRBJ1-1, with TRBD1 as a possible D gene (5 bases). With 3 bases removed from V and 3 bases from J, the gap between germline ends came to 8 bases. This CDR3 is 13 amino acids long. Germline V gene lookup returns CDR1 LNHDA and CDR2 SQIVND (reference sequence). CDR3 sequence: CASSIRGYTEAFF. Written as DNA, the CDR3 is TGTGCCAGTAGTATCCGGGGGTACACTGAAGCTTTCTTT. Full variable domain (rest looked up from reference TRBV19 and TRBJ1-1): DGGITQSPKYLFRKEGQNVTLSCEQNLNHDAMYWYRQDPGQGLRLIYYSQIVNDFQKGDIAEGYSVSREKKESFPLTVTSAQKNPTAFYLCASSIRGYTEAFFGQGTRLTVV.

The rearrangement uses TRBV7-9 and TRBJ2-3; TRBD1 is a possible D gene (5 bases). Trimming took 1 base from V and 4 from J, leaving 6 bases between them. The CDR3 spans 13 residues. Germline V gene sequence: CDR1 SEHNR, CDR2 FQNEAQ (reference sequence). CDR3 sequence: CASSLGGADTQYF. In DNA form, the CDR3 reads TGTGCCAGCAGCTTAGGGGGCGCAGATACGCAGTATTTT.

The J gene is TRBJ1-5, the V gene TRBV19; possibly TRBD1 for D (5 bases). V was pared by 7 bases and J by 9 bases, with 16 bases between. The CDR3 length is 13 residues. Germline V CDR1 and CDR2: LNHDA, SQIVND (reference sequence). The CDR3 coding sequence is TGTGCCAGTACCCAGGCAGGGTTGGTGCCCCAGCATTTT. Translating gives CASTQAGLVPQHF.

The chain links TRBV6-5 to TRBJ1-1, with D hard to call. CDR3 length: 14 residues. Germline CDR1 and CDR2: MNHEY and SVGAGI. The V and J ends lost 6 bases and 0 bases respectively, with 11 bases between them. DNA of the CDR3: TGTGCCAGCAGGACATCTCTCCTGAACACTGAAGCTTTCTTT. Its translation is CASRTSLLNTEAFF.

This clone was recorded only once. The J gene is TRBJ2-5, the V gene TRBV30; 7 bases map to TRBD2. This CDR3 spans 14 amino acids. With V trimmed by 4 bases and J by 4 bases, 9 bases remained unmatched. The germline gives CDR1 GTSNPN, CDR2 SVGIG (reference sequence). CDR3 nucleotides: TGTGCCTGGACTCTGGGAGGGACGAGAGAGACCCAGTACTTC. Amino acids: CAWTLGGTRETQYF. Using reference TRBV30 and TRBJ2-5 for the parts outside the CDR3, the full variable domain is SQTIHQWPATLVQPVGSPLSLECTVEGTSNPNLYWYRQAAGRGLQLLFYSVGIGQISSEVPQNLSASRPQDRQFILSSKKLLLSDSGFYLCAWTLGGTRETQYFGPGTRLLVL.

The chain employs TRBV27 and TRBJ2-5; weak D call: TRBD1 (5 bases). V was pared by 2 bases and J by 4 bases, with 14 bases between. This CDR3 contains 15 residues. Germline assignment: CDR1 MNHEY and CDR2 SMNVEV (reference sequence). CDR3 bases: TGTGCCAGCAGTTTAGGGGCAGGCTGGGGAGAGACCCAGTACTTC. This gives the protein CASSLGAGWGETQYF.

This chain joins TRBV24-1 and TRBJ2-5; TRBD2 might be the D (5 bases). This CDR3 is 11 amino acids long. V lost 6 bases to trimming and J lost 5 bases, with 6 bases between them. The V gene's germline CDR1 is KGHDR and CDR2 SFDVKD. CDR3 nucleotide sequence: TGTGCCACCAGTTCGGGGGAGACCCAGTACTTC. As protein: CATSSGETQYF.

The rearrangement joins TRBV11-2 to TRBJ2-1; D gene uncertain. Trimming shortened V by 5 bases and J by 15 bases, and 17 bases separated the two germline ends. Germline-derived CDR1 and CDR2 are SGHAT and FQNNGV. The CDR3 loop spans 12 amino acids. CDR3 in amino acids: CASSPFFQSPFF. CDR3 coding DNA: TGTGCCAGCAGCCCGTTCTTTCAGTCCCCGTTCTTC.

This clone was seen more than once but under ten times. This chain connects TRBV19 to TRBJ2-3; tentative D call: TRBD2 (6 bases). The V end lost 6 bases, the J end lost 3 bases, and 16 bases lay between the germline ends. CDR1 is LNHDA and CDR2 is SQIVND in the germline V gene (reference sequence). The CDR3 loop spans 15 amino acids. The CDR3 loop is CASSTLEAGTDTQYF. Written as DNA, the CDR3 is TGTGCCAGTAGCACTCTGGAGGCGGGGACAGATACGCAGTATTTT.

The sample holds one count of this clone. V is TRBV28 and J is TRBJ1-3; D is undetermined. The V end lost 7 bases, the J end lost 0 bases, and 13 bases lay between the germline ends. The CDR3 is made up of 15 amino acids. The germline V gene has CDR1 MDHEN and CDR2 SYDVKM. In DNA form, the CDR3 reads TGTGCCAGCACCGGGAGGGTCAACTCTGGAAACACCATATATTTT. It translates to CASTGRVNSGNTIYF.